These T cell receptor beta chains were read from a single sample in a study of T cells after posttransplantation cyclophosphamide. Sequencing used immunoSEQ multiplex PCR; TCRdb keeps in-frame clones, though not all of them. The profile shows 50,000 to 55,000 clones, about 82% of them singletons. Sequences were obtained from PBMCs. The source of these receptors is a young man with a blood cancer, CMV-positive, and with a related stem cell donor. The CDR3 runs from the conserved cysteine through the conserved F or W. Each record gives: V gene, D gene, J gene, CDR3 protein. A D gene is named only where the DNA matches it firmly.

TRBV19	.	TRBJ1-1	CASTGRGRGGGTEAFF
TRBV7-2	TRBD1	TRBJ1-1	CASSLGQGAEAFF
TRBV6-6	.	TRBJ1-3	CASSYSLVPAGNTIYF
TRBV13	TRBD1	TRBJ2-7	CASSFGLMRQGDYEQYF
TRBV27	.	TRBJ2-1	CASSTTGNEQFF
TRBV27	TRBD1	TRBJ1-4	CASRYRQGAGEKLFF
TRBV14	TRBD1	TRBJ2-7	CASSHADRGGYEQYF
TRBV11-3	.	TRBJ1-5	CASSFGENQPQHF
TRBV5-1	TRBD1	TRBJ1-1	CASSLAMGRDRGYTEAFF
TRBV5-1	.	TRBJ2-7	CASSPPTAGEQYF
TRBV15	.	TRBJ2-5	CATSRGVGRGGETQYF
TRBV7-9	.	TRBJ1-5	CASSSLGATGNQPQHF
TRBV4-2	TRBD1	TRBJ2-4	CASSQRGQNIQYF
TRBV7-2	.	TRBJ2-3	CASSPIIFGRSTDTQYF
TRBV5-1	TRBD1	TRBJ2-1	CASSLGPDRGHNEQFF
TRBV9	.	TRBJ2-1	CASSVTRNEQFF
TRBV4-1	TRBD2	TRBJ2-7	CASSQRTSGNPSYEQYF
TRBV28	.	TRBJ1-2	CASSLTGQGLNGYTF
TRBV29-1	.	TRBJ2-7	CSVVRQSGPYEQYF
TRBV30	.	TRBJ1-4	CAWSVWGQANEKLFF
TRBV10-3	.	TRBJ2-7	CATKSPRSVGEQYF
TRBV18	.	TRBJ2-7	CASSPPGQIYEQYF
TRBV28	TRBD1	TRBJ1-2	CATQLQGAPNYGYTF
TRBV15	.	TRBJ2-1	CAASPGYNEQFF
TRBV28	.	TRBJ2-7	CASSFPRTATYEQYF
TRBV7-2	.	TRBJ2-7	CASSRRVLETYEQYF
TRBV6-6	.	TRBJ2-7	CASSASRPYEQCF
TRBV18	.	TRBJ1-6	CASSPLLPGGNSPLHF
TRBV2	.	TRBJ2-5	CASGKTQYF
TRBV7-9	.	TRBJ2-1	CASSSRGPNEQFF
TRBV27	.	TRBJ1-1	CASSLSFSLGNEAFF
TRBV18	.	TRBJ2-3	CASSPRVRGGGPDADTQYF
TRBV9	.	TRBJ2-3	CASSAQTGADTQYF